The 21 T cell receptor beta chains below were found in one sample sequenced in a study of OX40 agonist ivuxolimab in advanced cancers. The assay was immunoSEQ multiplex PCR, and TCRdb's table has in-frame clones only and misses some. This table holds under 40,000 clones, about 74% found once. The input for sequencing was CD4+ or CD8+ T cells sorted from blood, taken in a trial of the OX40 agonist ivuxolimab. The receptors derive from an adult with an advanced solid tumor such as melanoma, head and neck, liver or kidney cancer.

This clone was seen a few times. The chain is built from TRBV5-1 and TRBJ1-2; 11 nucleotides agree with TRBD1. J gave up 8 bases and V 4 bases, and 13 bases lay outside the gene matches. The germline gives CDR1 SGHRS, CDR2 YFSETQ. The CDR3 totals 16 residues. The CDR3, as DNA: TGCGCCAGCAGCCTTTCCGGACAGGGGGCGGCAGGGGGCTACACCTTC. This codes for CASSLSGQGAAGGYTF.

The rearrangement links TRBV6-1 to TRBJ2-1, with 8 bases aligning to TRBD2. The length of the CDR3 is 15 residues. With 6 bases clipped from V and 4 bases from J, the junction kept 8 bases outside the gene matches. The germline gives CDR1 MNHNS, CDR2 SASEGT. CDR3 nucleotide sequence: TGTGCCAGCAGCGACGGACTAGCTTCTTACAATGAGCAGTTCTTC. Its protein is CASSDGLASYNEQFF.

The chain is built from TRBV5-1 and TRBJ2-1, with 8 bases fitting TRBD2. The CDR3 has 16 amino acids. Per the germline V gene, CDR1 is SGHRS and CDR2 is YFSETQ. With V trimmed by 0 bases and J by 4 bases, 6 bases remained unmatched. The CDR3 is CASSLAGGPSYNEQFF. DNA of the CDR3: TGCGCCAGCAGCTTGGCGGGAGGGCCCTCGTACAATGAGCAGTTCTTC.

The V call is TRBV18, the J call TRBJ2-7; weak D call: TRBD1 (5 bases). The V end was cut by 4 bases, the J end by 6 bases, with 7 bases between. The CDR3 runs to 11 residues. Germline loops: CDR1 KGHSH, CDR2 LQKENI. CDR3 coding DNA: TGTGCCAGCTCACAGGGGCCCGAGCAGTACTTC. It specifies CASSQGPEQYF.

This clone was detected only a few times. J is TRBJ2-7 and V is TRBV18; TRBD1 might be the D (6 bases). Trimming removed 10 bases at V and 3 bases at J, with 13 bases between. The CDR3 length is 12 residues. Germline CDR1 and CDR2: KGHSH and LQKENI. The CDR3 sequence: CATSGTNYEQYF. CDR3 coding DNA: TGTGCCACCTCCGGGACAAACTACGAGCAGTACTTC.

This rearrangement joins TRBV25-1 to TRBJ1-1, with D unclear. The CDR3 has 14 amino acids. V gave up 3 bases and J gave up 7 bases, with 15 bases separating them. CDR1 is MGHDK, CDR2 SYGVNS, per germline. CDR3 bases: TGTGCCAGCAGTGAGTCCCCATCGTTGGGTGAAGCTTTCTTT. This translates into CASSESPSLGEAFF. Based on the CDR3 plus reference TRBV25-1 and TRBJ1-1, the full variable domain is EADIYQTPRYLVIGTGKKITLECSQTMGHDKMYWYQQDPGMELHLIHYSYGVNSTEKGDLSSESTVSRIRTEHFPLTLESARPSHTSQYLCASSESPSLGEAFFGQGTRLTVV.

With respect to this clone: The identical CDR3 is also encoded by other nucleotide sequences in the sample. The chain combines TRBV18 with TRBJ1-5; D ambiguous. Per the germline V gene, CDR1 is KGHSH and CDR2 is LQKENI. V lost 3 bases and J 0 bases, leaving 3 bases between the germline ends. The length of the CDR3 is 13 residues. The CDR3 here is CASSPASNQPQHF. The CDR3 DNA is TGTGCCAGCTCACCTGCTAGCAATCAGCCCCAGCATTTT.

The chain recombines TRBV28 with TRBJ1-2; TRBD1 might be the D (6 bases). Trimming took 0 bases from V and 2 from J, leaving 10 bases between them. Looked up from germline, CDR1 is MDHEN and CDR2 is SYDVKM. This CDR3 spans 15 amino acids. The CDR3 DNA sequence: TGTGCCAGCAGTTTATGGGGGGCCCCGAACTATGGCTACACCTTC. It translates to CASSLWGAPNYGYTF.

This clone has just one count. The chain employs TRBV15 and TRBJ2-3; 9 bases are a match to TRBD1. This CDR3 comprises 14 residues. Germline CDR1 LNHNV, CDR2 YYDKDF (reference sequence). The ends lost 9 bases at V and 3 bases at J; junction bases unmatched: 7. The CDR3 nucleotides read TGTGCCACAGGACAGGGGAGGGAGACAGATACGCAGTATTTT. Amino acid sequence: CATGQGRETDTQYF.

The V and J genes are TRBV27 and TRBJ1-5, with D possibly being TRBD1 (6 bases). The CDR3 extends over 17 amino acids. Germline values: CDR1 MNHEY, CDR2 SMNVEV (reference sequence). The germline V and J ends were trimmed by 10 bases and 2 bases, with 24 bases remaining between them. Here the CDR3 DNA reads TGTGCCAACCGAACCCAACAGGGCATGGGGGGCAATCAGCCCCAGCATTTT. Its translation is CANRTQQGMGGNQPQHF.

This chain uses TRBV29-1 with TRBJ2-5; 10 nucleotides match TRBD1. With 4 bases clipped from V and 4 bases from J, the junction kept 6 bases outside the gene matches. CDR3 length: 14 residues. Germline V gene sequence: CDR1 SQVTM, CDR2 ANQGSEA. The CDR3 here is CSVVPGQGRETQYF. CDR3 sequence (DNA): TGCAGCGTTGTCCCGGGACAGGGGCGAGAGACCCAGTACTTC.

The chain joins TRBV19 to TRBJ2-1, with 14 bases lining up with TRBD2. Germline V lookup: CDR1 LNHDA, CDR2 SQIVND (reference sequence). This CDR3 contains 17 residues. V lost 4 bases, J lost 6 bases, and 8 bases stayed unmatched. CDR3: CASSRGTSGSMSNEQFF. CDR3 bases: TGTGCCAGTAGTAGAGGGACTAGCGGGAGTATGTCCAATGAGCAGTTCTTC.

The rearrangement links TRBV18 to TRBJ1-3; D is ambiguous. V gave up 7 bases and J gave up 6 bases, with 7 bases separating them. This CDR3 has 11 amino acids. The germline gives CDR1 KGHSH, CDR2 LQKENI. CDR3 protein: CASYSTNTIYF. CDR3 sequence (DNA): TGTGCCAGCTATTCGACAAACACCATATATTTT.

V and J are TRBV7-2 and TRBJ2-1, with 9 bases aligning to TRBD1. The CDR3 is 16 residues long. The V and J ends lost 5 bases and 4 bases, in that order; junction bases with no gene match: 9. CDR1 and CDR2 (germline): SGHTA, FQGNSA. The CDR3 coding sequence is TGTGCCAGCAGCAACCCGGGACAGGGTCAGTACAATGAGCAGTTCTTC. This codes for CASSNPGQGQYNEQFF.

This rearrangement joins TRBV15 to TRBJ2-7; maybe TRBD2 (5 bases). Deletions cut 0 bases from V and 2 bases from J, with 11 bases between. The CDR3 extends over 15 amino acids. Germline V CDR1 and CDR2: LNHNV, YYDKDF (reference sequence). The CDR3 bases are TGTGCCACCAGCAGAGAGGAGGAAAGTCCCTACGAGCAGTACTTC. Protein sequence: CATSREEESPYEQYF. Based on the CDR3 plus reference TRBV15 and TRBJ2-7, the full variable domain is DAMVIQNPRYQVTQFGKPVTLSCSQTLNHNVMYWYQQKSSQAPKLLFHYYDKDFNNEADTPDNFQSRRPNTSFCFLDIRSPGLGDTAMYLCATSREEESPYEQYFGPGTRLTVT.

V is TRBV18 and J is TRBJ1-3; D is ambiguous. The CDR3 runs to 16 residues. V was cut by 0 bases and J by 0 bases, with 9 bases left in between. The germline V gene has CDR1 KGHSH and CDR2 LQKENI. The CDR3 loop is CASSPPVLYSGNTIYF. CDR3 bases: TGTGCCAGCTCACCACCGGTTCTTTACTCTGGAAACACCATATATTTT.

The chain's CDR3 is CASSPSGGSGRIGTDTQYF. DNA of the CDR3: TGTGCCAGCAGTCCAAGCGGGGGTAGCGGGAGGATCGGCACAGATACGCAGTATTTT. This rearrangement joins TRBV2 to TRBJ2-3; 10 positions match TRBD2. CDR1 SNHLY and CDR2 FYNNEI come from the germline V gene. Trimming at V came to 5 bases and at J to 1 base, leaving 15 bases not matched to a gene. The CDR3 is 19 amino acids.

For the CDR3, the DNA is TGTGCCAGCCGAGCTATGGCCGGGGAGCTGTTTTTT. This sequence encodes CASRAMAGELFF. This chain joins TRBV7-9 and TRBJ2-2; no reliable D call. Germline V gives CDR1 SEHNR, CDR2 FQNEAQ (reference sequence). V shed 8 bases and J shed 6 bases, with 10 bases lying between them. This CDR3 has 12 residues.

This clone came up once. The chain employs TRBV28 and TRBJ2-3, with D tentatively TRBD2 (6 bases). Germline V gene data show CDR1 as MDHEN and CDR2 as SYDVKM. The CDR3 runs 16 residues. The V and J ends lost 6 bases and 0 bases respectively, with 16 bases between them. CDR3 region: CASSRRGTTSTDTQYF. The CDR3 coding sequence is TGTGCCAGCAGCCGCCGGGGGACCACTAGCACAGATACGCAGTATTTT. Full variable domain (outside the CDR3, taken from reference TRBV28 and TRBJ2-3): DVKVTQSSRYLVKRTGEKVFLECVQDMDHENMFWYRQDPGLGLRLIYFSYDVKMKEKGDIPEGYSVSREKKERFSLILESASTNQTSMYLCASSRRGTTSTDTQYFGPGTRLTVL.

The DNA of the CDR3 is TGCGCCAGCAGCCCGGCAGACGGGAGGGCCAATACTAACGAGCAGTACTTC. It codes for CASSPADGRANTNEQYF. The rearrangement uses TRBV4-3 and TRBJ2-7, with 8 bases lining up with TRBD2. CDR1 and CDR2 (germline): LGHNA, YSLEER. J gave up 5 bases and V 4 bases, and 16 bases lay outside the gene matches. The CDR3 spans 17 residues.

This clone appeared a few times. J is TRBJ2-7 and V is TRBV5-1, with 8 positions matching TRBD1. V shed 0 bases, J shed 0 bases, and the junction held 2 bases outside the gene matches. The germline gives CDR1 SGHRS, CDR2 YFSETQ. The CDR3 extends over 15 amino acids. CDR3 DNA sequence: TGCGCCAGCAGCTTGGGACAGGGGAACTCCTACGAGCAGTACTTC. Its protein product is CASSLGQGNSYEQYF.